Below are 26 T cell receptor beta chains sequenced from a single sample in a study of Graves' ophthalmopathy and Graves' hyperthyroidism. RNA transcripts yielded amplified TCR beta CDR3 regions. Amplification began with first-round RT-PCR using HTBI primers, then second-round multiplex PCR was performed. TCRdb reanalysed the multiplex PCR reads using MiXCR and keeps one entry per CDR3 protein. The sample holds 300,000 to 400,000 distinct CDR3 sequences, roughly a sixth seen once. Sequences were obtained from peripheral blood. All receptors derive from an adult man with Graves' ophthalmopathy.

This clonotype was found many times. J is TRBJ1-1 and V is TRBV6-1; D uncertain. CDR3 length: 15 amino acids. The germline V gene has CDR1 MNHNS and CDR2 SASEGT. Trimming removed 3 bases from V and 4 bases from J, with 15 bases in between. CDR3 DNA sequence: TGTGCCAGCAGTGACCCTCCTGGAGGGTCCACTGAAGCTTTCTTT. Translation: CASSDPPGGSTEAFF.

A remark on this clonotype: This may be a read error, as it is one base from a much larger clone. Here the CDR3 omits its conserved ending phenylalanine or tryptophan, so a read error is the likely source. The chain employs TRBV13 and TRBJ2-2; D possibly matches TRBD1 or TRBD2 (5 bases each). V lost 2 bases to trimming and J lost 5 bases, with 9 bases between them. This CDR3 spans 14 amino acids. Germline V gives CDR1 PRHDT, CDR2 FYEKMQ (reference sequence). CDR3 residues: CASSLMGETGELFI. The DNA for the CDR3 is TGTGCCAGCAGCTTAATGGGGGAAACCGGGGAGCTGTTTATT.

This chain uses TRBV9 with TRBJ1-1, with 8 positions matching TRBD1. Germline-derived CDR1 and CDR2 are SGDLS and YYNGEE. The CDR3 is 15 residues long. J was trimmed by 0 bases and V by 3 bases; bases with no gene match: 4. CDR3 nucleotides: TGTGCCAGCAGCGCGACAGGGGCCTTGAACACTGAAGCTTTCTTT. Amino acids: CASSATGALNTEAFF. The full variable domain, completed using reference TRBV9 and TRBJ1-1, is DSGVTQTPKHLITATGQRVTLRCSPRSGDLSVYWYQQSLDQGLQFLIQYYNGEERAKGNILERFSAQQFPDLHSELNLSSLELGDSALYFCASSATGALNTEAFFGQGTRLTVV.

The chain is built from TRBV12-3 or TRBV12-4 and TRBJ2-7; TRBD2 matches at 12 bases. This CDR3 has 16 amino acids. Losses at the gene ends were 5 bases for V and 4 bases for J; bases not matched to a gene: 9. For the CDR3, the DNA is TGTGCCAGCAGTGAGACTAGCGGGAGATTTGCTTACGAGCAGTACTTC. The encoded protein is CASSETSGRFAYEQYF.

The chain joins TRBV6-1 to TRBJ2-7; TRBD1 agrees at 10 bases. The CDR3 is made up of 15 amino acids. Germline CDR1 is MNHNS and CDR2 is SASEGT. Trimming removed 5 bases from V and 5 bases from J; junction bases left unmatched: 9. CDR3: CASSTRDRGVHEQYF. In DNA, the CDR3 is TGTGCCAGCAGTACCCGGGACAGGGGAGTACACGAGCAGTACTTC.

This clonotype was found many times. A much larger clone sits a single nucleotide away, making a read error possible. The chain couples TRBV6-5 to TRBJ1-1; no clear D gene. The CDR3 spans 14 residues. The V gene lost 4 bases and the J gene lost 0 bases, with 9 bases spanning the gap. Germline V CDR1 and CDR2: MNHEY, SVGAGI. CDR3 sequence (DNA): TGTGCCAGCAGTTCCAGGTTGATGAACACTGAAGCTTTCTTT. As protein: CASSSRLMNTEAFF.

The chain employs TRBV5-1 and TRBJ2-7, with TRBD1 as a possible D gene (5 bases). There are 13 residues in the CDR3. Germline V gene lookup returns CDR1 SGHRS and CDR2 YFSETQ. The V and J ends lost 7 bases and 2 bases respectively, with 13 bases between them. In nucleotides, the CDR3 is TGCGCCAGCCGCTCGGACAACCCCTACGAGCAGTACTTC. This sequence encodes CASRSDNPYEQYF.

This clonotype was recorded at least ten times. The CDR3 nucleotides read TGTGCCACCAGTGTGGGACAGGGGATCGCGGAGCCCCAGCATTTT. Protein product: CATSVGQGIAEPQHF. This chain links TRBV24-1 with TRBJ1-5; 10 nucleotides align to TRBD1. Germline V gene data show CDR1 as KGHDR and CDR2 as SFDVKD. The ends lost 5 bases at V and 8 bases at J; junction bases unmatched: 8. The CDR3 consists of 15 residues.

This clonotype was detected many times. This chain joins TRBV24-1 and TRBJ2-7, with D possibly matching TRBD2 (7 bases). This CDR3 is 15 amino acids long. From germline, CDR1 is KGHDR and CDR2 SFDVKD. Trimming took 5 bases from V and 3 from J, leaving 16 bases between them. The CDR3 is CATSAAGTTLYEQYF. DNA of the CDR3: TGTGCCACCAGTGCAGCGGGGACAACCCTCTACGAGCAGTACTTC.

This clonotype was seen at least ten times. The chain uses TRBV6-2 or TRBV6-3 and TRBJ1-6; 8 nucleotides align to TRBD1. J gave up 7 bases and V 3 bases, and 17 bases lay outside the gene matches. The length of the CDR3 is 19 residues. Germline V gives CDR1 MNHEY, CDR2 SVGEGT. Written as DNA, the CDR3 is TGTGCCAGCAGTTATAACACCCCAGGGGGCGCCGGAAAGAATTCACCCCTCCACTTT. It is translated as CASSYNTPGGAGKNSPLHF.

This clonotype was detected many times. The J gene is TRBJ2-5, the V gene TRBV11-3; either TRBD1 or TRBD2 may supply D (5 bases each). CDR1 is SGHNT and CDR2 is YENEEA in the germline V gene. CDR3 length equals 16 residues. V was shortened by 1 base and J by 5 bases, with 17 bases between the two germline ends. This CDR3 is CASSLGDRGAGETQYF. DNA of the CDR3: TGTGCCAGCAGCTTAGGCGACCGAGGGGCGGGCGAGACCCAGTACTTC. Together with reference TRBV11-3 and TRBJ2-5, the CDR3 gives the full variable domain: EAGVVQSPRYKIIEKKQPVAFWCNPISGHNTLYWYLQNLGQGPELLIRYENEEAVDDSQLPKDRFSAERLKGVDSTLKIQPAELGDSAVYLCASSLGDRGAGETQYFGPGTRLLVL.

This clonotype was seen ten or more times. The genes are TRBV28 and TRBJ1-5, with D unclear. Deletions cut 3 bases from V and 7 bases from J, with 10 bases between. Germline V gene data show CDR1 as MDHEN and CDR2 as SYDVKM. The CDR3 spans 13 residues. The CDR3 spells CASSFSAGQPQHF. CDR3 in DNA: TGTGCCAGCAGTTTTAGCGCCGGGCAGCCCCAGCATTTT.

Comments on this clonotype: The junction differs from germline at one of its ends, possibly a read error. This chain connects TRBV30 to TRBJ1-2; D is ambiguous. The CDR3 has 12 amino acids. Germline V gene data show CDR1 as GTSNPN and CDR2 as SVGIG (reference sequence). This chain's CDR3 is CAWSDYPYGYTF. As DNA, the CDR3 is TGTGCCTGGAGTGACTACCCCTATGGTTACACCTTC.

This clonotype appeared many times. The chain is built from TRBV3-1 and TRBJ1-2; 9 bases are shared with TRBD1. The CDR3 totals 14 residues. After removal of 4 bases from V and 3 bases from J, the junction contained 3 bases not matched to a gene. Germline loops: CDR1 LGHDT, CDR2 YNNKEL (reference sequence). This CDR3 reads CASSRGTGYYGYTF. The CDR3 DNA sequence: TGTGCCAGCAGCCGAGGGACAGGGTACTATGGCTACACCTTC. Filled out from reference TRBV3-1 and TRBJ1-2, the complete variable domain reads DTAVSQTPKYLVTQMGNDKSIKCEQNLGHDTMYWYKQDSKKFLKIMFSYNNKELIINETVPNRFSPKSPDKAHLNLHINSLELGDSAVYFCASSRGTGYYGYTFGSGTRLTVV.

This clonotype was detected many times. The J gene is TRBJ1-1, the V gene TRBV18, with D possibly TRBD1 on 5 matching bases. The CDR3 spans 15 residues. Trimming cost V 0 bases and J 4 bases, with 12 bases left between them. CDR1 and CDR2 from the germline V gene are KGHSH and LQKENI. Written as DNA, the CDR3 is TGTGCCAGCTCACCACCCGGGGGGGGGGGCACTGAAGCTTTCTTT. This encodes CASSPPGGGGTEAFF.

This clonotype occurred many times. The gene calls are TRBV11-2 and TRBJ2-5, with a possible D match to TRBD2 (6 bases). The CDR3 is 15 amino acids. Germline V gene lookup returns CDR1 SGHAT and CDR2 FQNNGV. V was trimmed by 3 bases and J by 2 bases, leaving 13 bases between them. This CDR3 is CASSFEGGSQETQYF. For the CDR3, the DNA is TGTGCCAGCAGCTTCGAGGGAGGTTCTCAAGAGACCCAGTACTTC.

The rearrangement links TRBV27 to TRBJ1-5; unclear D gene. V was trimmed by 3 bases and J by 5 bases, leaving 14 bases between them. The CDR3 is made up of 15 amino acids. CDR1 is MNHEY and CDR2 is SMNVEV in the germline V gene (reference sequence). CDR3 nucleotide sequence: TGTGCCAGCAGTTTGCCCGACCTAACGGATCAGCCCCAGCATTTT. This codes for CASSLPDLTDQPQHF.

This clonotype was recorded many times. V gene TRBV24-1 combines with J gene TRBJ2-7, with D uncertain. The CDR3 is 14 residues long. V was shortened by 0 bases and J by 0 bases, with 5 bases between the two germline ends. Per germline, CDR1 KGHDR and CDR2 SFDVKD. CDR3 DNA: TGTGCCACCAGTGATTTGAGCAGCTCCTACGAGCAGTACTTC. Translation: CATSDLSSSYEQYF.

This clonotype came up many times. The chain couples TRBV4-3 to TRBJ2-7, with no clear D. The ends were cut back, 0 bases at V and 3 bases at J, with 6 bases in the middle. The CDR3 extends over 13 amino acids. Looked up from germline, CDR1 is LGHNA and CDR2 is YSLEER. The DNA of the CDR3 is TGCGCCAGCAGCCAAGAAATGGGCTACGAGCAGTACTTC. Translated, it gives CASSQEMGYEQYF.

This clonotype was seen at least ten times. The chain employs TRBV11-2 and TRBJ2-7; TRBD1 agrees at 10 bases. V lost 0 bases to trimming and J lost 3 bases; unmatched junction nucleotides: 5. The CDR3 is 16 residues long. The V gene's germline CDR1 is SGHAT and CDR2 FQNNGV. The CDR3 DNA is TGTGCCAGCAGCTTAGATGCGGGACAGGGGCTCTACGAGCAGTACTTC. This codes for CASSLDAGQGLYEQYF.

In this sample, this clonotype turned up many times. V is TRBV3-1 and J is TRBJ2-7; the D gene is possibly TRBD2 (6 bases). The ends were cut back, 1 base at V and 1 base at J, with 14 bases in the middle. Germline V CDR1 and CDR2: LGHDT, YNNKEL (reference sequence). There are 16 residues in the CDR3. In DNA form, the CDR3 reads TGTGCCAGCAGCCAAGGTATCGGGGGTACATCCTACGAGCAGTACTTC. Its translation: CASSQGIGGTSYEQYF.

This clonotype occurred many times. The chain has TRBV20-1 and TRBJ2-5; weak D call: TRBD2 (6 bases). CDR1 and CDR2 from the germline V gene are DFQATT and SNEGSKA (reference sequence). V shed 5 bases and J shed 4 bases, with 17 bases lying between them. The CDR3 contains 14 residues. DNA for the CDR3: TGCAGTGCTCCCCCGGGACTCGGAAGAGAGACCCAGTACTTC. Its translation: CSAPPGLGRETQYF.

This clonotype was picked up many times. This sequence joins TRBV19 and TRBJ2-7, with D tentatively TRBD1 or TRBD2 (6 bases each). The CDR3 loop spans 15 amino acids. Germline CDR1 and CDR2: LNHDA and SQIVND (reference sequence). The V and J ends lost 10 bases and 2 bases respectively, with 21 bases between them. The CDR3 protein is CATLGGRTGTYEQYF. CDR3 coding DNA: TGTGCCACATTAGGGGGGAGAACAGGGACCTACGAGCAGTACTTC.

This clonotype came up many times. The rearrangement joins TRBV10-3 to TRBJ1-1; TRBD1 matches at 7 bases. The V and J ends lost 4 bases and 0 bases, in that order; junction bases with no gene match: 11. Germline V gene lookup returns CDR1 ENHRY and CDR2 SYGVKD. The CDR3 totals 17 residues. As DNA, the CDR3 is TGTGCCATCAGTGGTTTGCAGGGGGATACGGTGAACACTGAAGCTTTCTTT. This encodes CAISGLQGDTVNTEAFF.

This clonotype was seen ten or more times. CDR3 nucleotides: TGTGCCAGCAGCCCCGGGACTAGAGCTTGGACCCAGTACTTC. Amino acid sequence: CASSPGTRAWTQYF. V gene TRBV27 combines with J gene TRBJ2-5, with 8 positions matching TRBD2. The junction had 10 bases not matched to a gene; V was cut back by 6 bases and J by 7 bases. The V gene's germline CDR1 is MNHEY and CDR2 SMNVEV (reference sequence). CDR3 length: 14 residues.

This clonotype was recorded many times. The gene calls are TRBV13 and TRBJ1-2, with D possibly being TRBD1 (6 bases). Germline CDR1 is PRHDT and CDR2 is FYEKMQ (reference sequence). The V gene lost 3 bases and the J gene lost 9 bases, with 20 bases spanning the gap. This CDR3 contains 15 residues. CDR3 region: CASSFGRGPGQRYTF. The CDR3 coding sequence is TGTGCCAGCAGCTTCGGCAGGGGCCCTGGCCAGCGCTACACCTTC. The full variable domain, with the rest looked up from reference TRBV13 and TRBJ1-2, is AAGVIQSPRHLIKEKRETATLKCYPIPRHDTVYWYQQGPGQDPQFLISFYEKMQSDKGSIPDRFSAQQFSDYHSELNMSSLELGDSALYFCASSFGRGPGQRYTFGSGTRLTVV.